The TCR beta chain described here comes from a study of T cell responses to AZD1222 COVID-19 vaccine. The data were produced by immunoSEQ multiplex PCR, yet TCRdb's version contains in-frame clones alone and is incomplete. This sample has tens of thousands of clones, with 70% to 90% found just once. The V and J ends lost 3 bases and 0 bases respectively, with 19 bases between them. Germline assignment: CDR1 KGHSH and CDR2 LQKENI. This CDR3 comprises 18 residues. With regard to this clone: Its matching antigen is unknown.

Notes on the study in general: Unmutated variant regions are reportedly targeted by nearly half of spike-specific TCRs. Just a handful of people given AZD1222 tested seropositive at baseline. A rise in Spike-specific TCR breadth and depth followed two AZD1222 doses. None of the repertoires were sampled until the peak T cell response had passed.

The sample was peripheral blood, taken on day 0 of AZD1222 vaccination. V and J are TRBV18 and TRBJ2-3, with TRBD1 as a possible D gene (5 bases). This TCR came from an adult in good health. CDR3 DNA sequence: TGTGCCAGCTCACCCCCAGGGCAATTGGCGGCAAGCACAGATACGCAGTATTTT. It encodes CASSPPGQLAASTDTQYF.